This TCR beta chain was profiled in a study of coeliac disease. Study-wide findings and caveats: Intraepithelial and lamina propria fractions were not highly pure. Lower clonality than controls marked TRB and TRG repertoires from active celiac intraepithelial and lamina propria samples. TRB repertoires were largely private, with most amino acid sequences found in only one sample. The authors judged this method unsuitable for unbiased gliadin-specific T cell detection.

As concerns this clone: The antigen remains undetermined. The same CDR3 also results from other DNA sequences found in this sample.

Clones were read by immunoSEQ multiplex PCR, and TCRdb kept only the in-frame ones, dropping some. The sample lists some 1,300 clones, roughly 53% occurring once. Germline lookup yields CDR1 SNHLY and CDR2 FYNNEI. V dropped 6 bases and J dropped 4; count of bases not matched to a gene: 7. This CDR3 is 14 amino acids long. Sequencing was performed on intraepithelial lymphocytes from the gut. This rearrangement joins TRBV2 to TRBJ1-2, with 8 bases aligning to TRBD1. The origin of this receptor is an older man without celiac disease. CDR3 coding DNA: TGTGCCAGCAGGGGGGGCGGACAGGGCTATGGCTACACCTTC. Translated, it gives CASRGGGQGYGYTF.